This T cell receptor (beta chain) appears in the sequencing data of a study of early T cells in non-severe SARS-CoV-2 infection. The overall study: Sequencing of bulk RNA from unsorted whole blood was done, without chain pairing.

Attachment of unique molecular identifiers was made to individual cDNA molecules. MiXCR, run by TCRdb on the 5' RACE reads, gives a single entry per CDR3 protein. The table has tens of thousands of distinct CDR3 sequences, about 9.9% seen once. The CDR3 is 14 amino acids. Trimming left V 4 bases short and J 8 bases short, with 14 bases between. Germline-derived CDR1 and CDR2 are MNHEY and SVGEGT. Sequenced: whole blood. The J gene is TRBJ1-4, the V gene TRBV6-2 or TRBV6-3, with a tentative D call TRBD1 (5 bases). The clonotype was recovered from an adult who was a healthcare worker with PCR-confirmed SARS-CoV-2 infection or an uninfected control (not recorded which). The CDR3 DNA is TGTGCCAGCAGTTTTCAGGGTATCCGGGAAAAACTGTTTTTT. Translating it yields CASSFQGIREKLFF.